These 21 T cell receptor beta chains were all obtained from the same sample, sequenced in a study of blood T cell repertoires in COVID-19. Repertoires were generated with immunoSEQ multiplex PCR, while TCRdb's copy carries only in-frame clones and drops some. The table lists about 350,000 clones, more than 70% of them singletons. The specimen sequenced was PBMCs or T cells enriched from blood (not recorded which). Receptor source: a woman under 40 who had been exposed to COVID-19.

This clone was recorded a few times. The rearrangement joins TRBV4-1 to TRBJ1-6; 7 bases line up with TRBD1. The CDR3 is 15 amino acids. Germline CDR1 MGHRA, CDR2 YSYEKL. The ends lost 3 bases at V and 6 bases at J; junction bases unmatched: 5. The CDR3 loop reads CASSQETGINSPLHF. In DNA form, the CDR3 reads TGCGCCAGCAGCCAGGAGACAGGGATTAATTCACCCCTCCACTTT.

As for this clone: Other DNA sequences from this sample encode an identical CDR3 as well. The chain has TRBV27 and TRBJ1-2, with D perhaps TRBD1 (5 bases). V lost 6 bases and J 2 bases, leaving 10 bases between the germline ends. The CDR3 extends over 13 amino acids. Germline-derived CDR1 and CDR2 are MNHEY and SMNVEV (reference sequence). The CDR3 sequence is CASSPGGNYGYTF. For the CDR3, the DNA is TGTGCCAGCAGCCCCGGGGGGAACTATGGCTACACCTTC.

The rearrangement joins TRBV30 to TRBJ1-6, with D perhaps TRBD1 (5 bases). V lost 0 bases and J 0 bases, leaving 15 bases between the germline ends. The CDR3 length is 18 residues. CDR1 is GTSNPN, CDR2 SVGIG, per germline (reference sequence). The CDR3 is CAWSVAQAGGSYNSPLHF. The DNA for the CDR3 is TGTGCCTGGAGTGTTGCACAGGCTGGTGGCTCCTATAATTCACCCCTCCACTTT.

With respect to this clone: The identical CDR3 is also encoded by other nucleotide sequences in the sample. The chain links TRBV12-3 or TRBV12-4 to TRBJ2-7, with D perhaps TRBD2 (6 bases). CDR3 size: 13 residues. Trimming removed 5 bases at V and 4 bases at J, with 12 bases between. The CDR3 DNA sequence: TGTGCCAGCAGTCCGCGGGGAGGATACGAGCAGTACTTC. Protein: CASSPRGGYEQYF.

This chain connects TRBV18 to TRBJ1-5; D remains unclear. CDR3 length: 14 residues. Trimming pared 3 bases from V and 5 bases from J, leaving 11 bases between. Germline CDR1 is KGHSH and CDR2 is LQKENI. The CDR3 nucleotides are TGTGCCAGCTCACCTCTGGCAGGCGATCAGCCCCAGCATTTT. Encoded protein: CASSPLAGDQPQHF. The complete variable domain, with remaining parts taken from reference TRBV18 and TRBJ1-5, reads NAGVMQNPRHLVRRRGQEARLRCSPMKGHSHVYWYRQLPEEGLKFMVYLQKENIIDESGMPKERFSAEFPKEGPSILRIQQVVRGDSAAYFCASSPLAGDQPQHFGDGTRLSIL.

This clone was seen a single time. The chain joins TRBV6-2 or TRBV6-3 to TRBJ2-5; TRBD1 might be the D (5 bases). This CDR3 contains 14 residues. With 6 bases removed from V and 0 bases from J, the gap between germline ends came to 11 bases. Germline CDR1 reads MNHEY; CDR2 reads SVGEGT. The CDR3 here is CASSPTGYQETQYF. The CDR3 DNA reads TGTGCCAGCAGCCCTACAGGTTACCAAGAGACCCAGTACTTC.

On this clone: The junction shows a germline mismatch at one end, possibly a read error. CDR3 nucleotides: TGTGCTAGCAGCCGACAGACTGACACTGAAGCTTTCTTT. Protein sequence: CASSRQTDTEAFF. The rearrangement joins TRBV7-7 to TRBJ1-1; tentatively, D is TRBD1 (5 bases). Per the germline V gene, CDR1 is SSHAT and CDR2 is FNYEAQ (reference sequence). There are 13 residues in the CDR3.

This chain joins TRBV19 and TRBJ1-4; D gene ambiguous. The germline gives CDR1 LNHDA, CDR2 SQIVND (reference sequence). This CDR3 comprises 12 residues. V was pared by 4 bases and J by 7 bases, with 7 bases between. The CDR3 nucleotides are TGTGCCAGTAGTACGAACAGTGAAAAACTGTTTTTT. As protein: CASSTNSEKLFF.

The V gene is TRBV30, the J gene TRBJ1-2; 7 bases map to TRBD1. Germline CDR1 GTSNPN, CDR2 SVGIG (reference sequence). This CDR3 is built from 11 residues. V dropped 4 bases and J dropped 7; count of bases not matched to a gene: 3. The CDR3 DNA reads TGTGCCTGGAACAGGGGACGTGGCTACACCTTC. Translating it yields CAWNRGRGYTF. The complete variable domain, with remaining parts taken from reference TRBV30 and TRBJ1-2, reads SQTIHQWPATLVQPVGSPLSLECTVEGTSNPNLYWYRQAAGRGLQLLFYSVGIGQISSEVPQNLSASRPQDRQFILSSKKLLLSDSGFYLCAWNRGRGYTFGSGTRLTVV.

J is TRBJ2-2 and V is TRBV7-6, with 7 positions matching TRBD2. V shed 0 bases, J shed 1 base, and the junction held 2 bases outside the gene matches. This CDR3 comprises 16 residues. Germline V gene sequence: CDR1 SGHVS, CDR2 FNYEAQ. The CDR3 protein is CASSLASGKNTGELFF. The CDR3 nucleotides are TGTGCCAGCAGCTTAGCCAGCGGGAAGAACACCGGGGAGCTGTTTTTT.

This chain connects TRBV5-5 to TRBJ2-1, with 9 bases lining up with TRBD2. Germline CDR1 is SGHKS and CDR2 is YYEKEE (reference sequence). The CDR3 contains 16 residues. The ends lost 0 bases at V and 2 bases at J; junction bases unmatched: 3. The CDR3 reads CASSLELAGAYNEQFF. The DNA for the CDR3 is TGTGCCAGCAGCTTGGAGTTAGCGGGAGCCTACAATGAGCAGTTCTTC.

The chain carries TRBV25-1 and TRBJ2-1; no reliable D call. CDR3 length: 13 residues. V was clipped by 6 bases and J by 6 bases, with 12 bases between them. The germline CDR1 and CDR2 sequences are MGHDK and SYGVNS. The CDR3 region has the DNA TGTGCCAGCAGGCCCTCGCGCACCAATGAGCAGTTCTTC. Translated, it gives CASRPSRTNEQFF.

The genes are TRBV25-1 and TRBJ2-7; D ambiguous. The V and J ends lost 3 bases and 3 bases respectively, with 15 bases between them. Germline lookup yields CDR1 MGHDK and CDR2 SYGVNS. The CDR3 has 15 residues. This chain's CDR3 is CASSDPLQASYEQYF. The CDR3 DNA is TGTGCCAGCAGTGATCCCCTGCAGGCGAGCTACGAGCAGTACTTC.

Here the CDR3 DNA reads TGTGCCAGCAGTTACTCATACGTAGGGACTAGTACCTACGAGCAGTACTTC. It specifies CASSYSYVGTSTYEQYF. The chain couples TRBV6-2 or TRBV6-3 to TRBJ2-7; TRBD2 aligns across 8 bases. This CDR3 comprises 17 residues. Trimming cost V 0 bases and J 2 bases; bases outside gene matches: 9. The germline V gene encodes CDR1 MNHEY and CDR2 SVGEGT.

Points on this clone: Additional DNA sequences in this sample encode the identical CDR3. In nucleotides, the CDR3 is TGTGCCAGCAGCCTTGACAGGGACTACGAGCAGTACTTC. It is translated as CASSLDRDYEQYF. The rearrangement links TRBV11-3 to TRBJ2-7; 7 bases match TRBD1. The CDR3 loop spans 13 amino acids. The germline gives CDR1 SGHNT, CDR2 YENEEA. V trimming: 5 bases; J trimming: 3 bases; junction bases outside the gene matches: 4.

On this clone: The same CDR3 also results from other DNA sequences found in this sample. CDR3 DNA sequence: TGTGCCAGCAGTTACTCTCGGAACACTGAAGCTTTCTTT. This sequence encodes CASSYSRNTEAFF. This rearrangement joins TRBV6-5 to TRBJ1-1, with D unclear. V dropped 0 bases and J dropped 1 base, with 3 bases sitting between them. The V gene's germline CDR1 is MNHEY and CDR2 SVGAGI. CDR3 length equals 13 residues.

This clone came up a few times. This chain uses TRBV1 with TRBJ2-1; the D call in the table, TRBD2, was not verified against the DNA. TRBV1 is shown as a pseudogene. The CDR3 totals 18 residues. The CDR3 nucleotides are TGCACCAGCAGCCAAGATCCCCTAGCGGGAGATCCCCGCAATGAGCAGTTCTTC. Amino acid sequence: CTSSQDPLAGDPRNEQFF.

This clone was found a few times. The J gene is TRBJ1-1, the V gene TRBV27, with 10 positions matching TRBD1. Germline lookup yields CDR1 MNHEY and CDR2 SMNVEV (reference sequence). The CDR3 loop spans 18 amino acids. With 6 bases clipped from V and 5 bases from J, the junction kept 18 bases outside the gene matches. CDR3 coding DNA: TGTGCCAGCAGCCCCCTTTTCGGGACAGGGGAAATGAGAACTGAAGCTTTCTTT. This sequence encodes CASSPLFGTGEMRTEAFF.

This clone was seen more than once but under ten times. The chain joins TRBV5-1 to TRBJ1-4; D is perhaps TRBD1 (5 bases). This CDR3 spans 15 amino acids. V was shortened by 4 bases and J by 6 bases, with 16 bases between the two germline ends. Germline CDR1 and CDR2: SGHRS and YFSETQ. This CDR3 reads CASSTAGRTDEKLFF. As DNA, the CDR3 is TGCGCCAGCAGCACCGCAGGGCGAACGGATGAAAAACTGTTTTTT. Supplemented by reference TRBV5-1 and TRBJ1-4, the full variable domain reads KAGVTQTPRYLIKTRGQQVTLSCSPISGHRSVSWYQQTPGQGLQFLFEYFSETQRNKGNFPGRFSGRQFSNSRSEMNVSTLELGDSALYLCASSTAGRTDEKLFFGSGTQLSVL.

The chain carries TRBV28 and TRBJ1-1; D unclear. V was shortened by 2 bases and J by 3 bases, with 10 bases between the two germline ends. The CDR3 length is 14 residues. In germline, CDR1 is MDHEN, CDR2 SYDVKM. This chain's CDR3 is CASSLIHEDTEAFF. The CDR3 bases are TGTGCCAGCAGTTTAATCCACGAGGACACTGAAGCTTTCTTT.

The chain employs TRBV3-1 (or the pseudogene TRBV3-2) and TRBJ2-1, with 9 positions matching TRBD2. Germline CDR1 and CDR2: LGHDT and YNNKEL (reference sequence). The ends lost 4 bases at V and 8 bases at J; junction bases unmatched: 9. The CDR3 has 15 residues. The CDR3 reads CASSLGLARVYEQFF. DNA for the CDR3: TGTGCCAGCAGCCTTGGACTAGCGAGGGTCTATGAGCAGTTCTTC.